This T cell receptor (beta chain) stems from a study of early T cells in non-severe SARS-CoV-2 infection. At the level of the study: Sequencing targeted bulk RNA from unsorted whole blood, leaving chains unpaired.

General observations from the study: VDJdb matching favored anti-spike CD8 responses, missing private and CD4 specificities.

Separate cDNA molecules each had unique molecular identifiers attached to them. A single record per CDR3 protein comes from TCRdb applying MiXCR to the 5' RACE reads. Among approximately 47,000 distinct CDR3 sequences listed, less than 10% were seen once. The CDR3 spans 18 residues. V trimming: 2 bases; J trimming: 2 bases; junction bases outside the gene matches: 14. CDR1 is MNHNS, CDR2 SASEGT, per germline. As for this clonotype: As yet, its antigen is unknown.

This TCR came from an adult who was a healthcare worker with PCR-confirmed SARS-CoV-2 infection or an uninfected control (not recorded which). The material was whole blood, obtained at baseline. The chain joins TRBV6-1 to TRBJ2-7; the match to TRBD2 covers 8 bases. DNA of the CDR3: TGTGCCAGCAGTGAATCCTTAATAGCGGGGATTATAACCTACGAGCAGTACTTC. This encodes CASSESLIAGIITYEQYF.